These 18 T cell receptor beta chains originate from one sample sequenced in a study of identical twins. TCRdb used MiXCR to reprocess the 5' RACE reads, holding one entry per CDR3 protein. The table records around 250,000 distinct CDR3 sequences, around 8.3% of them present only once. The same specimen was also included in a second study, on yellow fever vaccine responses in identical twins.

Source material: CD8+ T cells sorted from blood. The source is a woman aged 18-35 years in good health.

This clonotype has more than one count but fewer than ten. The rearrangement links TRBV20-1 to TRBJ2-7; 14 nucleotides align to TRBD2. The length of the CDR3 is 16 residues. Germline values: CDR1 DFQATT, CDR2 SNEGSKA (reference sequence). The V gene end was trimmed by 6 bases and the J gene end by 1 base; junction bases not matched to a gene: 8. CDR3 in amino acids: CSAPGLAGAVSYEQYF. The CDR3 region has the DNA TGCAGTGCCCCGGGACTAGCGGGGGCCGTATCCTACGAGCAGTACTTC.

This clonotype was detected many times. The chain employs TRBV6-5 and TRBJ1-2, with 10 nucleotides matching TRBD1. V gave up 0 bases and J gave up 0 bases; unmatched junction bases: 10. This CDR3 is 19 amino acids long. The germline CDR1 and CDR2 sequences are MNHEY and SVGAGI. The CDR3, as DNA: TGTGCCAGCAGTTACTCAGGGACAGGGGACGAAGTAGCTAACTATGGCTACACCTTC. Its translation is CASSYSGTGDEVANYGYTF.

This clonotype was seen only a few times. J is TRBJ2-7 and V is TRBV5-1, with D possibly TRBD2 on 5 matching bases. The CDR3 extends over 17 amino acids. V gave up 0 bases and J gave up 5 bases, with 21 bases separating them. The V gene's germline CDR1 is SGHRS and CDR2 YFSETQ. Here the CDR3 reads CASSLEIGTLDIHEQYF. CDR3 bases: TGCGCCAGCAGCTTGGAGATTGGTACACTAGACATCCACGAGCAGTACTTC.

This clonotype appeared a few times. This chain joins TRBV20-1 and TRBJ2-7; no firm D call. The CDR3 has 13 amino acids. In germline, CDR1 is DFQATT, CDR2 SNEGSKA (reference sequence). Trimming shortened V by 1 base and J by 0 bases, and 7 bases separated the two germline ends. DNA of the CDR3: TGCAGTGCTAGAGCACAGCTCTCCTACGAGCAGTACTTC. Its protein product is CSARAQLSYEQYF.

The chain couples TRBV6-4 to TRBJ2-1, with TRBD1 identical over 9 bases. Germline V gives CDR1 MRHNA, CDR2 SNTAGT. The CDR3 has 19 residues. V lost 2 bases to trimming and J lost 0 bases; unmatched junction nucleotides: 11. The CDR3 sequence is CASSDTPGQGLSSYNEQFF. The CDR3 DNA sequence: TGTGCCAGCAGTGACACGCCGGGACAGGGCTTGAGCTCCTACAATGAGCAGTTCTTC.

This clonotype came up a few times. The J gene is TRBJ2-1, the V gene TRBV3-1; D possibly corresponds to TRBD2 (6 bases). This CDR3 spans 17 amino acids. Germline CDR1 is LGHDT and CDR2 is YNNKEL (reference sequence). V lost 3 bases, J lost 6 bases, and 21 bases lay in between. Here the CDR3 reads CASSQGLTEGRVNEQFF. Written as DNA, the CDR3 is TGTGCCAGCAGCCAGGGACTGACTGAGGGTCGGGTCAATGAGCAGTTCTTC.

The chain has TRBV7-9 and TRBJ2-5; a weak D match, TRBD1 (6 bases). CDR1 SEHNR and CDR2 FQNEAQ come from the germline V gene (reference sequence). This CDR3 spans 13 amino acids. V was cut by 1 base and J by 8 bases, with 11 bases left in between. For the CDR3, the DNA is TGTGCCAGCAGCTTAGAAACAGGGAAAACCCAGTACTTC. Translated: CASSLETGKTQYF.

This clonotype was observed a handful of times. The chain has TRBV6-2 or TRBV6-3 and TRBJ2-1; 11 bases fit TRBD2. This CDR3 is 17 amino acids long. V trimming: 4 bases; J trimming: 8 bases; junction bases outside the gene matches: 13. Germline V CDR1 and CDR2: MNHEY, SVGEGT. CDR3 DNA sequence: TGTGCCAGCAGTTCGATAATTCTAGCGGGAGGAGGCGATGAGCAGTTCTTC. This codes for CASSSIILAGGGDEQFF.

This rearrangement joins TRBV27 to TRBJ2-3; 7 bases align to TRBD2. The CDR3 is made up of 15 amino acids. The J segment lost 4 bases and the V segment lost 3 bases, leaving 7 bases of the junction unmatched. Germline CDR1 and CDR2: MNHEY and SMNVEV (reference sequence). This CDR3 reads CASSFSAGRPDTQYF. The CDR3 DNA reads TGTGCCAGCAGTTTTTCAGCGGGAAGACCAGATACGCAGTATTTT.

CDR3 sequence: CASSLRGLAGTHIQYNEQFF. DNA of the CDR3: TGTGCCAGCAGCCTAAGAGGCCTAGCGGGGACCCATATCCAGTACAATGAGCAGTTCTTC. The chain carries TRBV11-1 and TRBJ2-1; 9 nucleotides agree with TRBD2. Trimming took 5 bases from V and 4 from J; bases not matched to a gene: 21. Per the germline V gene, CDR1 is SGHAT and CDR2 is FQDESV (reference sequence). This CDR3 has 20 amino acids.

The CDR3 reads CASSLGFEGTEQYF. The DNA for the CDR3 is TGTGCCAGCAGCTTGGGATTCGAGGGGACCGAGCAGTACTTC. The V gene is TRBV5-8, the J gene TRBJ2-7, with D possibly called TRBD1 or TRBD2 (5 bases each). Trimming removed 0 bases at V and 6 bases at J, with 13 bases between. The CDR3 extends over 14 amino acids. Germline CDR1 SGHTS, CDR2 YDEGEE. Based on the CDR3 plus reference TRBV5-8 and TRBJ2-7, the full variable domain is EAGVTQSPTHLIKTRGQQATLRCSPISGHTSVYWYQQALGLGLQFLLWYDEGEERNRGNFPPRFSGRQFPNYSSELNVNALELEDSALYLCASSLGFEGTEQYFGPGTRLTVT.

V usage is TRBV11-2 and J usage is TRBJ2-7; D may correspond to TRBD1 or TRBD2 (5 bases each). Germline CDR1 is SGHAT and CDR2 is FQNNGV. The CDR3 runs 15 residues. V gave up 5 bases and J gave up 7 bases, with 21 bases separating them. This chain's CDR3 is CASSRRWGSREEQYF. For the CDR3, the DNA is TGTGCCAGCAGCCGGCGTTGGGGGTCTCGCGAAGAGCAGTACTTC.

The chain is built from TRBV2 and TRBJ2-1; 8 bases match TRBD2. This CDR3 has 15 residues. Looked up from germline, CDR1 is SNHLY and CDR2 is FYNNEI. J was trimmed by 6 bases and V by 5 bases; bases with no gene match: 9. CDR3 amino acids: CASSSTGGPGNEQFF. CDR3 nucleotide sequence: TGTGCCAGCAGTTCAACGGGAGGGCCAGGCAATGAGCAGTTCTTC.

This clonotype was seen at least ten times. CDR3 bases: TGTGCCAGCAGTCCTTCTTTTCACGAGCAGTACTTC. The encoded protein is CASSPSFHEQYF. The chain couples TRBV27 to TRBJ2-7; D not resolved. Trimming pared 5 bases from V and 5 bases from J, leaving 10 bases between. The CDR3 has 12 amino acids. In germline, CDR1 is MNHEY, CDR2 SMNVEV (reference sequence).

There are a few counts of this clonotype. In DNA, the CDR3 is TGTGCCAGCAGTCGAACCCCCTCCAGGGGCGCAGAAGAGACCCAGTACTTC. This sequence encodes CASSRTPSRGAEETQYF. The gene calls are TRBV12-3 or TRBV12-4 and TRBJ2-5; TRBD1 is a possible D gene (6 bases). Trimming shortened V by 5 bases and J by 3 bases, and 22 bases separated the two germline ends. The CDR3 spans 17 residues.

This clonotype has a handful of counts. The CDR3 spells CASSQVQGAYEQYF. The DNA of the CDR3 is TGCGCCAGCAGCCAAGTTCAGGGTGCTTACGAGCAGTACTTC. The chain carries TRBV4-1 and TRBJ2-7; D is perhaps TRBD1 (5 bases). V lost 1 base and J lost 4, with 11 bases in between. The germline gives CDR1 MGHRA, CDR2 YSYEKL. This CDR3 comprises 14 residues.

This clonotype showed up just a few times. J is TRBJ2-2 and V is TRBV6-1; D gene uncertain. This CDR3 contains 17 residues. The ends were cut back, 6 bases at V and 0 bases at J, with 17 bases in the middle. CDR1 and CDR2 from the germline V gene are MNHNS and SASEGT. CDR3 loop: CASSHSGMKSNTGELFF. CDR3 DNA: TGTGCCAGCAGCCATTCGGGTATGAAGTCGAACACCGGGGAGCTGTTTTTT.

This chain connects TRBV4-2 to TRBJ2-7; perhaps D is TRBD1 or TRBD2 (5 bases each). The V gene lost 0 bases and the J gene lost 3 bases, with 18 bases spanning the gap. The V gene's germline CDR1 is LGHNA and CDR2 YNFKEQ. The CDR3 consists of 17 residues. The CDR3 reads CASSQERIPGPDYEQYF. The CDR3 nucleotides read TGTGCCAGCAGCCAAGAACGGATTCCGGGGCCGGACTACGAGCAGTACTTC.